This entry is about one TCR beta chain. The antigen is unknown. Germline CDR1 is DFQATT and CDR2 is SNEGSKA (reference sequence). The CDR3 loop spans 14 amino acids. V lost 4 bases, J lost 6 bases, and 16 bases lay in between. TCRdb ran MiXCR on the reads and lists one entry per CDR3 protein. The data contain roughly 570,000 distinct CDR3 sequences, under 45% of them singletons. These data come from a study of T cell repertoires in cytomegalovirus infection. For the study at large: It was recently identified HLA-C-restricted and well-studied HLA-B-restricted CMV epitopes that the study used.

Study-wide points: In two of eight donors, the top clonotype was HLA-C-restricted CMV-specific.

The sequenced sample was cultured PBMCs, obtained from culture after CMV antigen stimulation. The sequence derives from a human donor in good health (CMV status not recorded). Some clones in this sample may be carry-over from other donors' samples. The chain employs TRBV20-1 and TRBJ1-5; weak D call: TRBD1 (5 bases). This CDR3 reads CSATGGDLGQPQHF. The DNA for the CDR3 is TGCAGTGCTACCGGAGGGGATCTTGGTCAGCCCCAGCATTTT.